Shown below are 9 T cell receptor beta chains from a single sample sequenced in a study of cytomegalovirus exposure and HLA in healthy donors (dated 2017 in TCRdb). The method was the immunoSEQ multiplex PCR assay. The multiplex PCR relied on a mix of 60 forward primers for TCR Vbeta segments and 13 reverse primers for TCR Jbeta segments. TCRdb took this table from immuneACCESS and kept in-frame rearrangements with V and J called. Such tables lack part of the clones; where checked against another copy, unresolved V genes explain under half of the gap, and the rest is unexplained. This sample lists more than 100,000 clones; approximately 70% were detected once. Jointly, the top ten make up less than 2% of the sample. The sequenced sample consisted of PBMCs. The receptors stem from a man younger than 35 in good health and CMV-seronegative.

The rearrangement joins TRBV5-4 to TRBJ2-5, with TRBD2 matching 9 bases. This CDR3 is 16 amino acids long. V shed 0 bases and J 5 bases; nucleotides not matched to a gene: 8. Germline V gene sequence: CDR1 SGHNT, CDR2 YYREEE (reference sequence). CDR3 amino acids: CASSLDGRGGRETQYF. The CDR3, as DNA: TGTGCCAGCAGCTTGGACGGGCGGGGGGGCCGGGAGACCCAGTACTTC.

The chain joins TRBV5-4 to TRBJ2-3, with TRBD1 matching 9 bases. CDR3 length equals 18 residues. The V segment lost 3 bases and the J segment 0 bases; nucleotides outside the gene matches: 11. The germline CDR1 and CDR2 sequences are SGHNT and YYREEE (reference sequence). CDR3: CASSSPAWTGDSTDTQYF. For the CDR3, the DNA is TGTGCCAGCAGCTCACCCGCCTGGACAGGGGATAGCACAGATACGCAGTATTTT. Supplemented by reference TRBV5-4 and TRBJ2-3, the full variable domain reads ETGVTQSPTHLIKTRGQQVTLRCSSQSGHNTVSWYQQALGQGPQFIFQYYREEENGRGNFPPRFSGLQFPNYSSELNVNALELDDSALYLCASSSPAWTGDSTDTQYFGPGTRLTVL.

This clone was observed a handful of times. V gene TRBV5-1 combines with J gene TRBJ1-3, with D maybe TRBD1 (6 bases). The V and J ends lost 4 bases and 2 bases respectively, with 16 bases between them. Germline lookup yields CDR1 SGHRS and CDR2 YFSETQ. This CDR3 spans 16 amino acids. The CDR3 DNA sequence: TGCGCCAGCAGCCTGTCGGTGGGGACAACTGGAAACACCATATATTTT. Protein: CASSLSVGTTGNTIYF.

Written as DNA, the CDR3 is TGTGCCAGCAGTTTAGGAGGGTTGAACACTGAAGCTTTCTTT. Its translation is CASSLGGLNTEAFF. The chain uses TRBV28 and TRBJ1-1; D remains unclear. The germline CDR1 and CDR2 sequences are MDHEN and SYDVKM. This CDR3 spans 14 amino acids. V gave up 2 bases and J gave up 0 bases, with 7 bases separating them.

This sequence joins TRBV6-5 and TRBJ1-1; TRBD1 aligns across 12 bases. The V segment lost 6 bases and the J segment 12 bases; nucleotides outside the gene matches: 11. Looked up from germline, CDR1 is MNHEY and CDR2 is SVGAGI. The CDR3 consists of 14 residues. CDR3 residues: CASSKGQGARVPFF. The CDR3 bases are TGTGCCAGCAGCAAGGGACAGGGGGCGCGTGTTCCTTTCTTT.

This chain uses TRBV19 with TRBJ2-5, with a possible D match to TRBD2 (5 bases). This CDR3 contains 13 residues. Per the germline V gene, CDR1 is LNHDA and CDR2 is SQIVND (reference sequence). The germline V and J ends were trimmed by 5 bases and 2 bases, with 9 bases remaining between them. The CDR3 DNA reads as TGTGCCAGTAGTGCGGGCGGGCAAGAGACCCAGTACTTC. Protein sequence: CASSAGGQETQYF.

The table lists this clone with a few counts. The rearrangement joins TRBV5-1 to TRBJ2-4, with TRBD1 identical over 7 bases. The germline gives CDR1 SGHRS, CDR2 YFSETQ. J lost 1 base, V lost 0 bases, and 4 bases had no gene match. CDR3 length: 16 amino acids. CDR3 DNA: TGCGCCAGCAGCTTGGGTATAGGGGGCGCCAAAAACATTCAGTACTTC. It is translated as CASSLGIGGAKNIQYF.

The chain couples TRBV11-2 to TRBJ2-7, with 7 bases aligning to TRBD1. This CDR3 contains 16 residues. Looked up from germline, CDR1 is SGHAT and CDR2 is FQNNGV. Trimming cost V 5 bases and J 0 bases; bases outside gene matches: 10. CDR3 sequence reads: CASSPVRGPRSYEQYF. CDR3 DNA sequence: TGTGCCAGCAGCCCCGTGAGGGGGCCACGCTCCTACGAGCAGTACTTC.

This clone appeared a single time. The CDR3 nucleotides are TGTGCCAGCAGCAGGACCGGGACAGGGGTTGAAAAACTGTTTTTT. The encoded protein is CASSRTGTGVEKLFF. The rearrangement uses TRBV27 and TRBJ1-4; TRBD1 matches 10 bases. After removal of 6 bases from V and 7 bases from J, the junction contained 8 bases not matched to a gene. Germline CDR1 is MNHEY and CDR2 is SMNVEV (reference sequence). There are 15 residues in the CDR3.